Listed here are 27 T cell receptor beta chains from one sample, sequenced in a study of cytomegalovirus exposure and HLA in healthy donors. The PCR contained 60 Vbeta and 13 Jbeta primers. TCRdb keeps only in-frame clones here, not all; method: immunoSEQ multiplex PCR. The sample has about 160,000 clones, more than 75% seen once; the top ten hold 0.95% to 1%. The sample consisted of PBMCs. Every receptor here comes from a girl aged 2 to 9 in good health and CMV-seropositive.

For the CDR3, the DNA is TGCGCCAGCAGCTTACAGGGAAGGAATTCACCCCTCCACTTT. Translated, it gives CASSLQGRNSPLHF. The rearrangement links TRBV5-1 to TRBJ1-6; D perhaps matches TRBD1 (6 bases). Trimming removed 2 bases at V and 7 bases at J, with 10 bases between. Germline loops: CDR1 SGHRS, CDR2 YFSETQ. The CDR3 totals 14 residues.

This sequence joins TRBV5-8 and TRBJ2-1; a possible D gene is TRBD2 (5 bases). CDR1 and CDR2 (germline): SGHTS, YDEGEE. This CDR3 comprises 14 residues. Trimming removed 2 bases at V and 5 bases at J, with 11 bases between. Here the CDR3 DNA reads TGTGCCAGCAGCTTAGGAGGATTCGACAATGAGCAGTTCTTC. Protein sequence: CASSLGGFDNEQFF.

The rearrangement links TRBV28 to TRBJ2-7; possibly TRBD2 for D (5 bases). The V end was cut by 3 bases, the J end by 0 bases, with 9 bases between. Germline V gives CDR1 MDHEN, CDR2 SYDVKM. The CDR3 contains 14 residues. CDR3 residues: CASSLRRSSYEQYF. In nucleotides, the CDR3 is TGTGCCAGCAGTTTGAGGAGGAGCTCCTACGAGCAGTACTTC.

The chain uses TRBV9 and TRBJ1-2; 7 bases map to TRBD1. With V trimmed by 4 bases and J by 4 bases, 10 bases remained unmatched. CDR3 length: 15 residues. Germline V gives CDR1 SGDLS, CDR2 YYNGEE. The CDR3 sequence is CASSSKTGAAYGYTF. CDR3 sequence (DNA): TGTGCCAGCAGCTCCAAAACAGGGGCTGCCTATGGCTACACCTTC.

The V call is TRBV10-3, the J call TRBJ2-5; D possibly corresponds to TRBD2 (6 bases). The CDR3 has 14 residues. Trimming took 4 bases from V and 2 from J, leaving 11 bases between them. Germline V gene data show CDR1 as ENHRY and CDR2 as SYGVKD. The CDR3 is CAISASGPQETQYF. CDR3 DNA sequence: TGTGCCATCAGTGCAAGCGGGCCGCAAGAGACCCAGTACTTC.

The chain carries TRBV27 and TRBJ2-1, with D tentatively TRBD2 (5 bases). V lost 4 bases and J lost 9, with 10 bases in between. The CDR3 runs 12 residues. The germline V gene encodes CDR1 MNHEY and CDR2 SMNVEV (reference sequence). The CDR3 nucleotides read TGTGCCAGCAGTTGGGTTCGGGGTGAGCAGTTCTTC. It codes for CASSWVRGEQFF.

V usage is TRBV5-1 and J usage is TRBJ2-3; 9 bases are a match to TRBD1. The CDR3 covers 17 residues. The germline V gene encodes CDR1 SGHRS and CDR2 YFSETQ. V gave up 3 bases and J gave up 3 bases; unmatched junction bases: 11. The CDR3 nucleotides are TGCGCCAGCAGCTCCTTTGGGACAGGGCGTCTGACAGATACGCAGTATTTT. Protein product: CASSSFGTGRLTDTQYF.

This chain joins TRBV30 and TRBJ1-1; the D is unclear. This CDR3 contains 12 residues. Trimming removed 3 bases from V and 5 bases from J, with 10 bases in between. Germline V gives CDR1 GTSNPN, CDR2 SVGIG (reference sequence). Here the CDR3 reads CAWSLRGTEAFF. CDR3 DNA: TGTGCCTGGAGCCTGCGAGGGACTGAAGCTTTCTTT.

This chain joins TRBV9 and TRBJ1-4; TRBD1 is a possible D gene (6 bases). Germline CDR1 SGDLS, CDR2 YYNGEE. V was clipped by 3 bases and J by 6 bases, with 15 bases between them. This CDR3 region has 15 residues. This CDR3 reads CASSARQDPDEKLFF. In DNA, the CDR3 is TGTGCCAGCAGCGCTAGACAGGACCCAGATGAAAAACTGTTTTTT.

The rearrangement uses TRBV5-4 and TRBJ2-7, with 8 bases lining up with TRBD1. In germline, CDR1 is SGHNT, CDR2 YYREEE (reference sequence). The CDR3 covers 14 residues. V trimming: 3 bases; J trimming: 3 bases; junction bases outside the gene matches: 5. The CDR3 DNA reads TGTGCCAGCAGCTCCGGGACAGGTGGCTACGAGCAGTACTTC. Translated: CASSSGTGGYEQYF.

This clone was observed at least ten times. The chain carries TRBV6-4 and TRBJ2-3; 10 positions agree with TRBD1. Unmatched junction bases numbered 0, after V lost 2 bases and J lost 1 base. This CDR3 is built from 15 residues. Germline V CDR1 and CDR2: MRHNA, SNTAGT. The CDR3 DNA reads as TGTGCCAGCAGTGACGGGACAGGGGGCACAGATACGCAGTATTTT. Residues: CASSDGTGGTDTQYF.

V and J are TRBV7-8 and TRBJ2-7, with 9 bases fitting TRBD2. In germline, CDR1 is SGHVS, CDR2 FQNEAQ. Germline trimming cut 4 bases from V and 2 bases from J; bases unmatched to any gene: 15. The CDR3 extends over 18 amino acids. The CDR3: CASSSPRREGLPTYEQYF. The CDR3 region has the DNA TGTGCCAGCAGCTCCCCTAGGCGGGAGGGCCTCCCGACCTACGAGCAGTACTTC.

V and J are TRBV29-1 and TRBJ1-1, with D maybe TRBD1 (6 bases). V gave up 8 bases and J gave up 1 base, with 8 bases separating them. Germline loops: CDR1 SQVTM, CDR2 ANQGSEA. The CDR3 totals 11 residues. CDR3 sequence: CSTRGNTEAFF. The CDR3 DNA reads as TGCAGCACCAGGGGGAACACTGAAGCTTTCTTT.

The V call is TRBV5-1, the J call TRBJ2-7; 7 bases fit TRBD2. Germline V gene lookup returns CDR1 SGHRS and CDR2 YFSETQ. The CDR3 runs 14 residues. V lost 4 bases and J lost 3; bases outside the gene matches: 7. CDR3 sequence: CASSPGTNNYEQYF. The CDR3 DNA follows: TGCGCCAGCAGCCCCGGGACTAACAACTACGAGCAGTACTTC.

CDR3 DNA sequence: TGTGCCAGCCTGGGACTAGCGGGAGTCACTGGGGCCAACGTCCTGACTTTC. Translated, it gives CASLGLAGVTGANVLTF. V gene TRBV2 combines with J gene TRBJ2-6, with 14 bases aligning to TRBD2. The CDR3 is 17 amino acids. The trim removed 8 bases at V and 2 bases at J, leaving 5 bases unmatched. Per germline, CDR1 SNHLY and CDR2 FYNNEI.

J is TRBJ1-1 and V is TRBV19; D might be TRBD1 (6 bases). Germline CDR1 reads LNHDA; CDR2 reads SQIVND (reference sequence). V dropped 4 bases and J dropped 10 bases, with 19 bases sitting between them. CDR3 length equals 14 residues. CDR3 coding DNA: TGTGCCAGTAGTACTAGAGGGGACAACTACCCAGCTTTCTTT. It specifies CASSTRGDNYPAFF.

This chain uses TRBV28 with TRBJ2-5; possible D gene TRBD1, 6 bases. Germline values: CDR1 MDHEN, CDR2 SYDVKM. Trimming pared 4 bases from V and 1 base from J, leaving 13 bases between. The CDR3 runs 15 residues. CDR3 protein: CASSSSRGFQETQYF. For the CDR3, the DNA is TGTGCCAGCAGTTCCAGCAGGGGCTTCCAAGAGACCCAGTACTTC.

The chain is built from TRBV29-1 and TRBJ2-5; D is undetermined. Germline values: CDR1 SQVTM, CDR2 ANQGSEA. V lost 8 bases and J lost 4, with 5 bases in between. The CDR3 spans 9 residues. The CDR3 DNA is TGCAGCACGGGAGAGACCCAGTACTTC. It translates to CSTGETQYF.

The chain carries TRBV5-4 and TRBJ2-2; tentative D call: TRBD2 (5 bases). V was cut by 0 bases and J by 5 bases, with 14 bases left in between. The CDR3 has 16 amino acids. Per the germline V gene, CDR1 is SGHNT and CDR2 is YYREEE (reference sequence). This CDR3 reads CASSLAGGKETGELFF. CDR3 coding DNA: TGTGCCAGCAGCTTGGCCGGAGGAAAGGAGACCGGGGAGCTGTTTTTT. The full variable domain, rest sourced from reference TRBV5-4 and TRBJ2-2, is ETGVTQSPTHLIKTRGQQVTLRCSSQSGHNTVSWYQQALGQGPQFIFQYYREEENGRGNFPPRFSGLQFPNYSSELNVNALELDDSALYLCASSLAGGKETGELFFGEGSRLTVL.

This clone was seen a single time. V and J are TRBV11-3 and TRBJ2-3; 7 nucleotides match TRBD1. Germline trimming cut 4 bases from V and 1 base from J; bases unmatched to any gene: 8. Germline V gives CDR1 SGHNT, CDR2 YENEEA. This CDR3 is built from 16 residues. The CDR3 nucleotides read TGTGCCAGCAGCTCCGGAACAGGGGTAGGCACAGATACGCAGTATTTT. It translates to CASSSGTGVGTDTQYF.

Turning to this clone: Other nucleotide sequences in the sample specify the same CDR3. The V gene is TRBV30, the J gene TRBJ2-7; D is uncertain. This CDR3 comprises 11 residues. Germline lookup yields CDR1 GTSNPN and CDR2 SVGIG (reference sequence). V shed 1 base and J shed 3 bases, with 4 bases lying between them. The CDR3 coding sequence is TGTGCCTGGAGTGGCGTCTACGAGCAGTACTTC. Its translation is CAWSGVYEQYF.

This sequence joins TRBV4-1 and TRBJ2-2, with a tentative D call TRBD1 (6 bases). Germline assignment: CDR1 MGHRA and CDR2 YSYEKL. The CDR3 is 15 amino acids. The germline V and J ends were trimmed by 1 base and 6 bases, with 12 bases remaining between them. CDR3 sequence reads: CASSQAIQGPGELFF. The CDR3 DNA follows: TGCGCCAGCAGCCAAGCAATACAGGGCCCCGGGGAGCTGTTTTTT.

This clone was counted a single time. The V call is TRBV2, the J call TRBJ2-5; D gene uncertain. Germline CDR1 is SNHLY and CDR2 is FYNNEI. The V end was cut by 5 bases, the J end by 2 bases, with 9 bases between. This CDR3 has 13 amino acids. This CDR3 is CASSKPSQETQYF. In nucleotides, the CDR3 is TGTGCCAGCAGTAAACCCAGTCAAGAGACCCAGTACTTC.

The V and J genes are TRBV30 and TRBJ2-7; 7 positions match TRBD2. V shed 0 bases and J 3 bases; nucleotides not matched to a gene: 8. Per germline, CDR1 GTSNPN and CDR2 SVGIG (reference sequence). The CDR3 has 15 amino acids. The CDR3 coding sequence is TGTGCCTGGAGTGTTGGGCCAGGGAGGGGCTACGAGCAGTACTTC. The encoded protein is CAWSVGPGRGYEQYF.

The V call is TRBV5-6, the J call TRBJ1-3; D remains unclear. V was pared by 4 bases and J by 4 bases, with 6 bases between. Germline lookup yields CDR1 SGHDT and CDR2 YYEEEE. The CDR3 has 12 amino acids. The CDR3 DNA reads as TGTGCCAGCAGCCCGGGGGGAAACACCATATATTTT. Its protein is CASSPGGNTIYF. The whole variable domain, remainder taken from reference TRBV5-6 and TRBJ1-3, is DAGVTQSPTHLIKTRGQQVTLRCSPKSGHDTVSWYQQALGQGPQFIFQYYEEEERQRGNFPDRFSGHQFPNYSSELNVNALLLGDSALYLCASSPGGNTIYFGEGSWLTVV.

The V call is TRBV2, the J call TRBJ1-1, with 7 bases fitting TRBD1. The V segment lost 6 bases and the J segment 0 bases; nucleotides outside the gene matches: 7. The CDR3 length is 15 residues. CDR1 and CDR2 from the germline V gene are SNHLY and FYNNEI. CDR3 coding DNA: TGTGCCAGCAGCGGCAGGGGGTTACTGAACACTGAAGCTTTCTTT. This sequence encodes CASSGRGLLNTEAFF.

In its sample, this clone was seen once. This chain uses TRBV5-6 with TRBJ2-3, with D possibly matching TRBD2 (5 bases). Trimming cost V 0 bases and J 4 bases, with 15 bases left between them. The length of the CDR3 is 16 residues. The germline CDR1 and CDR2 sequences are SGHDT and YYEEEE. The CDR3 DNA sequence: TGTGCCAGCAGCTTGGCCGACCCACTCGGGGCAGATACGCAGTATTTT. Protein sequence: CASSLADPLGADTQYF. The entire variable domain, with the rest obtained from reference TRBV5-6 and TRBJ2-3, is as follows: DAGVTQSPTHLIKTRGQQVTLRCSPKSGHDTVSWYQQALGQGPQFIFQYYEEEERQRGNFPDRFSGHQFPNYSSELNVNALLLGDSALYLCASSLADPLGADTQYFGPGTRLTVL.